The sequence of this TCR beta chain was determined in a study of T cell responses to AZD1222 COVID-19 vaccine. Findings and caveats of the study: Two AZD1222 administrations were followed by greater Spike-specific TCR breadth and depth. Among spike-specific TCRs, nearly half reportedly target unmutated variant regions.

To note about this clone: Its target is not known.

The V end was cut by 10 bases, the J end by 5 bases, with 10 bases between. CDR3 length equals 11 residues. Germline assignment: CDR1 MDHEN and CDR2 SYDVKM. Clones were read by immunoSEQ multiplex PCR, and TCRdb kept only the in-frame ones, dropping some. Of 140,000 to 150,000 clones in the sample, approximately 90% are singletons; the top ten hold about 4%. The TCR originated in an adult who received the AZD1222 COVID-19 vaccine. The J gene is TRBJ2-3, the V gene TRBV28; D gene ambiguous. The material was peripheral blood, obtained 28 days after the second AZD1222 dose. For the CDR3, the DNA is TGTGCCACCGAGGTGGTAGATACGCAGTATTTT. Encoded protein: CATEVVDTQYF.